This section outlines one TCR beta chain sequence together with its context. Its antigen is undetermined. Germline assignment: CDR1 SGHAT and CDR2 FQNNGV. The CDR3 runs to 16 residues. The record originates from a study of tumor and adjacent non-tumor tissue in lung cancer. General observations from the study: Tumor tissue had significantly higher TCR diversity than normal lung. Top 100 clones took a larger repertoire share in normal lung.

RNA was extracted from bulk tissue without any cell sorting. Distant lung tissue was collected more than 3 cm away from the tumor edge. Donors were chemotherapy-naive, newly diagnosed lung cancer surgical patients in China, August–November 2014. TCRbeta libraries were built with three rounds of nested PCR, modified from ARM-PCR. From the multiplex PCR reads, TCRdb called clonotypes with MiXCR, one entry per CDR3 protein. The table shows approximately 66,000 distinct CDR3 sequences, with roughly 60% occurring only once. The clonotype originates from a man in his sixties or seventies with non-small cell lung cancer. Sequencing used distant non-tumor lung tissue. The chain combines TRBV11-2 with TRBJ2-3; TRBD2 matches 7 bases. The DNA of the CDR3 is TGTACTAGCAGCTTATGGGAGGGCAAACGCATAGATACGCAGTATTTT. This encodes CTSSLWEGKRIDTQYF.